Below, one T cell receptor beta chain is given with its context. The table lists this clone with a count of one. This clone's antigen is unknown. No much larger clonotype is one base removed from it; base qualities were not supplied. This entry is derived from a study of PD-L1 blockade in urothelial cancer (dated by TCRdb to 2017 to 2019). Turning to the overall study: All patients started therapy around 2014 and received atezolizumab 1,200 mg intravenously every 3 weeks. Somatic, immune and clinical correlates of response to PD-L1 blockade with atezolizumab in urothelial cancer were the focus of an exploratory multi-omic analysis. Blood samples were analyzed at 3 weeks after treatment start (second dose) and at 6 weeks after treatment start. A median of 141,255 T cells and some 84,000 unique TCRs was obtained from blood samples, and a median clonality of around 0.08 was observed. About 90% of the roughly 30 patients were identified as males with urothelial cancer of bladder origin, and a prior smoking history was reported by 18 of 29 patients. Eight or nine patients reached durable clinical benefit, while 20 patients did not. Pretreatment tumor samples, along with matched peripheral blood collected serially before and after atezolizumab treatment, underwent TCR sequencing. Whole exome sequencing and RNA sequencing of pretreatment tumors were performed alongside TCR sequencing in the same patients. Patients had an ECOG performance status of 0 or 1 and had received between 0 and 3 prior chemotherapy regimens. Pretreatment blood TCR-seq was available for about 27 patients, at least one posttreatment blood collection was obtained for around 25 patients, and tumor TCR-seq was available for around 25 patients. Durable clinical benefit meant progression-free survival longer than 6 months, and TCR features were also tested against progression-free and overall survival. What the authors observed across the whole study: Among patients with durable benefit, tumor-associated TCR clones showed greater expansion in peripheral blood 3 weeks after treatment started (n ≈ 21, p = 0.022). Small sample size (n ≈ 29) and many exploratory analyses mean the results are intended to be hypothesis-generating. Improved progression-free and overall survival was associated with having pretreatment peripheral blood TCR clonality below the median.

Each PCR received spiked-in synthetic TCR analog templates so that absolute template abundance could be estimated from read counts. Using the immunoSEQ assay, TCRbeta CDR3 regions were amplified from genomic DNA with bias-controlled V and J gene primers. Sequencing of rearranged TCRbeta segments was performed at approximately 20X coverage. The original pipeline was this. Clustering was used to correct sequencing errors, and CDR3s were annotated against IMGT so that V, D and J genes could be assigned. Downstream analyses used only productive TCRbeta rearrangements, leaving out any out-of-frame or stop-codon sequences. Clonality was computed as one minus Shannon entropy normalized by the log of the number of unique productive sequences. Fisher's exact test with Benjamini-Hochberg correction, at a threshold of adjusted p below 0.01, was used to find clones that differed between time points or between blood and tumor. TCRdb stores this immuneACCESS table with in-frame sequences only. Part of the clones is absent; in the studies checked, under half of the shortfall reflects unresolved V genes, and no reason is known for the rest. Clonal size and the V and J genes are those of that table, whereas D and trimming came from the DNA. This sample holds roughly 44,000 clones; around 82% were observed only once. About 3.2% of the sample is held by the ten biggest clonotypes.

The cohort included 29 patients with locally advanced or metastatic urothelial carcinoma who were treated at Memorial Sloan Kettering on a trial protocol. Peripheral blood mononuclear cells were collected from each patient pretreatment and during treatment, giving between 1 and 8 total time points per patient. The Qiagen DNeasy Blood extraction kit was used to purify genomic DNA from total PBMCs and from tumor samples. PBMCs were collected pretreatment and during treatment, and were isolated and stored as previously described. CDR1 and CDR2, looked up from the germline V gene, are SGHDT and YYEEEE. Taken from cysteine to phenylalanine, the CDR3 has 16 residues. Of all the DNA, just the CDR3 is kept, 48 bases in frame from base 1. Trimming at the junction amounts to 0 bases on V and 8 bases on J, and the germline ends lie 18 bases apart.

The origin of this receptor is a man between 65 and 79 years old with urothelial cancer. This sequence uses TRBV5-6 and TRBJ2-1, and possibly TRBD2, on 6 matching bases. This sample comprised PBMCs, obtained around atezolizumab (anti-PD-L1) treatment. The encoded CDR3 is CASSLEGLRRDYEQFF. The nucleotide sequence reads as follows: TGTGCCAGCAGCTTGGAGGGCCTACGGCGGGACTATGAGCAGTTCTTC.